Below are 20 T cell receptor beta chains sequenced from a single sample in a study of chemoradiotherapy in HPV16-positive cancers. The table came from immunoSEQ multiplex PCR; TCRdb's copy has only in-frame clones and leaves some out. The sample carries about 12,000 clones, roughly 90% recorded once. The sample in question was blood, obtained from a patient who underwent chemoradiotherapy. The receptor set was obtained from a human donor with HPV-associated anogenital cancer.

J is TRBJ2-3 and V is TRBV6-4; TRBD1 matches 7 bases. Trimming cost V 4 bases and J 1 base; bases outside gene matches: 8. The CDR3 extends over 16 amino acids. Germline values: CDR1 MRHNA, CDR2 SNTAGT. The CDR3 region has the DNA TGTGCCAGCAGTGTGGGATTCGGGACAGGCACAGATACGCAGTATTTT. Its translation is CASSVGFGTGTDTQYF.

The gene calls are TRBV6-4 and TRBJ1-2; weak D call: TRBD1 (6 bases). This CDR3 spans 14 amino acids. Germline V gene lookup returns CDR1 MRHNA and CDR2 SNTAGT. The V and J ends lost 3 bases and 6 bases respectively, with 14 bases between them. CDR3 sequence (DNA): TGTGCCAGCAGTGAAAGGACAGCTTCAGATGGCTACACCTTC. Its translation: CASSERTASDGYTF.

The CDR3 DNA is TGTGCCAGCAGTCCCCTTGGGGGCGCACGACATTCACCCCTCCACTTT. Translation gives CASSPLGGARHSPLHF. This rearrangement joins TRBV5-6 to TRBJ1-6, with D maybe TRBD1 (6 bases). This CDR3 spans 16 amino acids. The ends were cut back, 5 bases at V and 8 bases at J, with 20 bases in the middle. Germline CDR1 is SGHDT and CDR2 is YYEEEE.

This chain links TRBV7-6 with TRBJ2-3; 12 nucleotides agree with TRBD2. CDR1 is SGHVS, CDR2 FNYEAQ, per germline. The J segment lost 2 bases and the V segment lost 6 bases, leaving 6 bases of the junction unmatched. CDR3 length equals 16 residues. The CDR3 nucleotides read TGTGCCAGCAGTCGGACTAGCGGGGTGATCACAGATACGCAGTATTTT. Translated: CASSRTSGVITDTQYF.

The chain employs TRBV6-1 and TRBJ2-7, with 9 bases that match TRBD2. Trimming removed 4 bases from V and 6 bases from J; junction bases left unmatched: 10. This CDR3 is built from 15 residues. Germline V gives CDR1 MNHNS, CDR2 SASEGT. The CDR3: CASSGSGGGAAEQYF. CDR3 bases: TGTGCCAGCAGTGGATCCGGCGGGGGGGCCGCCGAGCAGTACTTC.

The chain combines TRBV19 with TRBJ1-2, with TRBD1 as a possible D gene (5 bases). V lost 3 bases and J 0 bases, leaving 14 bases between the germline ends. The CDR3 consists of 16 residues. CDR1 is LNHDA and CDR2 is SQIVND in the germline V gene (reference sequence). CDR3 bases: TGTGCCAGTAGTATGGAGTCTAGGGGAGCTAACTATGGCTACACCTTC. Translation gives CASSMESRGANYGYTF.

The rearrangement joins TRBV10-1 to TRBJ1-2; D gene ambiguous. The CDR3 consists of 14 residues. CDR1 is WNHNN, CDR2 SYGVQD, per germline (reference sequence). V shed 9 bases and J shed 2 bases, with 16 bases lying between them. The DNA for the CDR3 is TGCGCCAGAATCTTTTTCAGGAACAACTATGGCTACACCTTC. Amino acid sequence: CARIFFRNNYGYTF.

J is TRBJ1-3 and V is TRBV18, with D perhaps TRBD1 (5 bases). Between the trimmed V and J ends, which lost 3 bases and 0 bases, there was a span of 9 bases. Germline values: CDR1 KGHSH, CDR2 LQKENI. CDR3 size: 15 residues. The CDR3 DNA reads as TGTGCCAGCTCACCCGCCGGGGGCTCTGGAAACACCATATATTTT. This codes for CASSPAGGSGNTIYF.

The chain joins TRBV19 to TRBJ2-7; 7 positions match TRBD2. CDR1 and CDR2 from the germline V gene are LNHDA and SQIVND (reference sequence). This CDR3 has 14 residues. J gave up 2 bases and V 3 bases, and 4 bases lay outside the gene matches. CDR3 sequence: CASSMGLNAYEQYF. CDR3 in DNA: TGTGCCAGTAGTATGGGACTAAATGCCTACGAGCAGTACTTC.

The V call is TRBV10-3, the J call TRBJ2-1; 10 bases are shared with TRBD2. Germline CDR1 reads ENHRY; CDR2 reads SYGVKD. V lost 3 bases, J lost 8 bases, and 7 bases stayed unmatched. The CDR3 spans 15 residues. CDR3 residues: CAISDGAGGPDEQFF. CDR3 in DNA: TGTGCCATCAGTGACGGAGCGGGGGGGCCGGATGAGCAGTTCTTC.

V gene TRBV29-1 combines with J gene TRBJ2-1, with D perhaps TRBD1 or TRBD2 (6 bases each). The CDR3 is made up of 12 amino acids. Looked up from germline, CDR1 is SQVTM and CDR2 is ANQGSEA. V lost 4 bases and J lost 9, with 13 bases in between. CDR3 region: CSVVRGAFEQFF. Here the CDR3 DNA reads TGCAGCGTTGTTAGGGGGGCGTTTGAGCAGTTCTTC.

Only a few counts were recorded for this clone. Other DNA sequences in the sample encode the same CDR3. The chain carries TRBV5-4 and TRBJ2-5; D perhaps matches TRBD1 (6 bases). Germline V gene lookup returns CDR1 SGHNT and CDR2 YYREEE (reference sequence). The CDR3 has 13 residues. V lost 2 bases and J 2 bases, leaving 7 bases between the germline ends. The CDR3 sequence is CASSFGQQETQYF. CDR3 DNA sequence: TGTGCCAGCAGCTTCGGACAGCAAGAGACCCAGTACTTC.

The chain joins TRBV7-9 to TRBJ1-1; D remains ambiguous. The V gene lost 4 bases and the J gene lost 6 bases, with 18 bases spanning the gap. This CDR3 spans 15 amino acids. Germline V gene data show CDR1 as SEHNR and CDR2 as FQNEAQ (reference sequence). Written as DNA, the CDR3 is TGTGCCAGCAGCTCAACAGACATACGTGAGGCTGAAGCTTTCTTT. Translated, it gives CASSSTDIREAEAFF.

V usage is TRBV19 and J usage is TRBJ1-5, with D unclear. With 5 bases removed from V and 5 bases from J, the gap between germline ends came to 7 bases. The V gene's germline CDR1 is LNHDA and CDR2 SQIVND (reference sequence). The CDR3 consists of 12 residues. The CDR3 protein is CASSDHDQPQHF. Here the CDR3 DNA reads TGTGCCAGTAGTGACCACGATCAGCCCCAGCATTTT.

The chain employs TRBV27 and TRBJ2-7, with 9 nucleotides matching TRBD1. J lost 7 bases, V lost 3 bases, and 7 bases had no gene match. This CDR3 has 14 amino acids. From germline, CDR1 is MNHEY and CDR2 SMNVEV (reference sequence). As DNA, the CDR3 is TGTGCCAGCAGTTTCGGCGGACAGGGGAGTGAGCAGTACTTC. This gives the protein CASSFGGQGSEQYF.

The genes are TRBV29-1 and TRBJ2-3; possible D gene TRBD1, 6 bases. V was clipped by 4 bases and J by 4 bases, with 12 bases between them. Germline-derived CDR1 and CDR2 are SQVTM and ANQGSEA. The CDR3 runs to 13 residues. DNA of the CDR3: TGCAGCGTTGCCCCATCAGGGGCAGATACGCAGTATTTT. This encodes CSVAPSGADTQYF.

The rearrangement uses TRBV5-4 and TRBJ2-5; TRBD1 aligns across 8 bases. The DNA end is a closer match to TRBJ2-7, so the J assignment may be wrong. CDR1 and CDR2 from the germline V gene are SGHNT and YYREEE (reference sequence). The CDR3 consists of 14 residues. The CDR3 reads CASSPGQAEFEQYF. The CDR3 region has the DNA TGTGCCAGCAGCCCGGGACAGGCTGAGTTCGAGCAGTACTTC.

V usage is TRBV5-4 and J usage is TRBJ1-1; D not resolved. CDR3 length: 14 residues. V lost 4 bases and J 2 bases, leaving 12 bases between the germline ends. From germline, CDR1 is SGHNT and CDR2 YYREEE (reference sequence). The CDR3 loop is CASSPAGANTEAFF. DNA for the CDR3: TGTGCCAGCAGCCCGGCCGGTGCTAACACTGAAGCTTTCTTT.

The chain has TRBV6-4 and TRBJ2-7; 10 bases are shared with TRBD1. Per the germline V gene, CDR1 is MRHNA and CDR2 is SNTAGT. The ends lost 2 bases at V and 0 bases at J; junction bases unmatched: 4. This CDR3 comprises 16 residues. The CDR3 nucleotides read TGTGCCAGCAGTGACGAGGGGACAGGGGACTCCTACGAGCAGTACTTC. Protein product: CASSDEGTGDSYEQYF.

A single count supports this clone. The V and J genes are TRBV14 and TRBJ1-2, with D possibly matching TRBD1 (5 bases). CDR3 length: 16 residues. Germline V gene data show CDR1 as SGHDN and CDR2 as FVKESK. The V and J ends lost 4 bases and 7 bases respectively, with 22 bases between them. The CDR3, as DNA: TGTGCCAGCAGCCGCGGAGGAGGTCCAGGGACGTCTGGCTACACCTTC. Its protein product is CASSRGGGPGTSGYTF.